This T cell receptor beta chain was sequenced for a study of cytomegalovirus exposure and HLA in healthy donors. Germline assignment: CDR1 GTSNPN and CDR2 SVGIG (reference sequence). The CDR3 has 15 amino acids. The V and J ends lost 4 bases and 1 base, in that order; junction bases with no gene match: 6. This clone occurred once. Its target is not known. A multiplex PCR was run with 60 Vbeta primers and 13 Jbeta primers. Generated by immunoSEQ multiplex PCR, the TCRdb table keeps only in-frame clones and is missing some. The sample carries some 120,000 clones, roughly three quarters recorded once. Study-level findings and limits: In vitro work confirmed that a few CMV-associated chains recognize CMV antigens.

This receptor was obtained from a man aged 25 to 45 in good health and CMV-seropositive. Sequencing was performed on PBMCs. The gene calls are TRBV30 and TRBJ2-2, with 7 bases that match TRBD1. The CDR3: CAWKDRVKNTGELFF. The DNA for the CDR3 is TGTGCCTGGAAAGACAGGGTGAAGAACACCGGGGAGCTGTTTTTT. Supplemented by reference TRBV30 and TRBJ2-2, the full variable domain reads SQTIHQWPATLVQPVGSPLSLECTVEGTSNPNLYWYRQAAGRGLQLLFYSVGIGQISSEVPQNLSASRPQDRQFILSSKKLLLSDSGFYLCAWKDRVKNTGELFFGEGSRLTVL.